The 8 T cell receptor beta chains reported below all come from one sample, sequenced in a study of T-cell reconstitution after alpha-beta-depleted transplantation in children. It was with unique molecular identifiers that the TCRbeta library was prepared. MiXCR, run by TCRdb on the PCR reads, gives a single entry per CDR3 protein. The sample shows roughly 500,000 distinct CDR3 sequences, around 19% of them seen only once. Sequenced here: PBMCs from the stem cell graft donor, sampled from the stem cell graft. Receptor source: a human donor who donated a stem cell graft to a child with acute lymphoblastic leukemia.

V is TRBV5-1 and J is TRBJ2-2; 13 bases agree with TRBD2. Germline CDR1 SGHRS, CDR2 YFSETQ. The length of the CDR3 is 17 residues. The trim removed 2 bases at V and 4 bases at J, leaving 5 bases unmatched. The CDR3, as DNA: TGCGCCAGCAGCTTTCGGACTAGCGGGAGCCCCACCGGGGAGCTGTTTTTT. Translation gives CASSFRTSGSPTGELFF. The full variable domain, its missing parts supplied by reference TRBV5-1 and TRBJ2-2, is KAGVTQTPRYLIKTRGQQVTLSCSPISGHRSVSWYQQTPGQGLQFLFEYFSETQRNKGNFPGRFSGRQFSNSRSEMNVSTLELGDSALYLCASSFRTSGSPTGELFFGEGSRLTVL.

J is TRBJ2-3 and V is TRBV5-8, with D unclear. The germline gives CDR1 SGHTS, CDR2 YDEGEE. V lost 2 bases and J 2 bases, leaving 18 bases between the germline ends. This CDR3 is built from 17 residues. Here the CDR3 reads CASSFVAPARSTDTQYF. For the CDR3, the DNA is TGTGCCAGCAGCTTCGTCGCTCCGGCTAGATCCACAGATACGCAGTATTTT.

The table lists this clonotype with a few counts. The chain couples TRBV27 to TRBJ2-1, with D possibly TRBD2 on 6 matching bases. V dropped 0 bases and J dropped 4 bases, with 13 bases sitting between them. The CDR3 consists of 16 residues. Per germline, CDR1 MNHEY and CDR2 SMNVEV (reference sequence). CDR3: CASSLSGGDIYNEQFF. CDR3 DNA: TGTGCCAGCAGTTTATCCGGGGGAGACATTTACAATGAGCAGTTCTTC.

The chain carries TRBV12-3 or TRBV12-4 and TRBJ2-5, with D perhaps given as TRBD1 or TRBD2 (6 bases each). The ends were cut back, 6 bases at V and 1 base at J, with 18 bases in the middle. This CDR3 has 16 amino acids. DNA of the CDR3: TGTGCCAGCAGCCCCGGTTTAGGGGGGATCCAAGAGACCCAGTACTTC. Protein: CASSPGLGGIQETQYF.

The sample holds a few counts of this clonotype. The chain combines TRBV7-2 with TRBJ2-3, with a tentative D call TRBD1 (5 bases). Germline CDR1 and CDR2: SGHTA and FQGNSA. Trimming pared 4 bases from V and 1 base from J, leaving 6 bases between. CDR3 size: 13 residues. The CDR3 DNA reads as TGTGCCAGCAGCTGGGGCCGCACAGATACGCAGTATTTT. Its translation: CASSWGRTDTQYF.

The rearrangement links TRBV19 to TRBJ1-1; tentatively, D is TRBD1 (5 bases). Germline lookup yields CDR1 LNHDA and CDR2 SQIVND (reference sequence). The V gene lost 7 bases and the J gene lost 9 bases, with 21 bases spanning the gap. The CDR3 totals 14 residues. CDR3 bases: TGTGCCAGTACCCTAGAGCCGGGTCAGGGAAAAGCTTTCTTT. Protein sequence: CASTLEPGQGKAFF. Full variable domain (remainder filled in from reference TRBV19 and TRBJ1-1): DGGITQSPKYLFRKEGQNVTLSCEQNLNHDAMYWYRQDPGQGLRLIYYSQIVNDFQKGDIAEGYSVSREKKESFPLTVTSAQKNPTAFYLCASTLEPGQGKAFFGQGTRLTVV.

There are a few counts of this clonotype. The chain combines TRBV5-1 with TRBJ2-7, with 11 nucleotides matching TRBD2. Germline V gene lookup returns CDR1 SGHRS and CDR2 YFSETQ. The CDR3 spans 16 residues. Trimming took 0 bases from V and 2 from J; bases not matched to a gene: 4. CDR3 loop: CASSLGTSGPAYEQYF. CDR3 sequence (DNA): TGCGCCAGCAGCTTGGGGACTAGCGGGCCCGCCTACGAGCAGTACTTC.

V gene TRBV27 combines with J gene TRBJ2-7; 14 bases are a match to TRBD2. From germline, CDR1 is MNHEY and CDR2 SMNVEV (reference sequence). With 2 bases clipped from V and 2 bases from J, the junction kept 5 bases outside the gene matches. The CDR3 is 17 amino acids. CDR3 sequence (DNA): TGTGCCAGCAGTTTAAGGGGACTAGCGGGAGTACCCTACGAGCAGTACTTC. Its translation is CASSLRGLAGVPYEQYF.